The 21 T cell receptor beta chains reported below all come from one sample, sequenced in a study of shared clonotypes between healthy human individuals. Clones were read by immunoSEQ multiplex PCR, and TCRdb kept only the in-frame ones, dropping some. This table holds 2 million to 2.5 million clones, around 95% found once. Sequencing was done on a sample of naive CD4+ T cells sorted from blood. Subset noted: CD45RA+ positively selected. The receptors were gathered from a young man in good health.

This clone has just one count. The chain has TRBV5-8 and TRBJ1-1; 7 bases are a match to TRBD1. The V gene's germline CDR1 is SGHTS and CDR2 YDEGEE. V dropped 0 bases and J dropped 4; count of bases not matched to a gene: 6. The CDR3 totals 15 residues. CDR3 sequence: CASSLGDRDLTEAFF. For the CDR3, the DNA is TGTGCCAGCAGCTTGGGTGACAGGGATCTCACTGAAGCTTTCTTT.

The chain has TRBV4-3 and TRBJ2-7; 9 nucleotides align to TRBD2. After removal of 4 bases from V and 9 bases from J, the junction contained 34 bases not matched to a gene. The CDR3 length is 22 residues. Germline-derived CDR1 and CDR2 are LGHNA and YSLEER. The CDR3 DNA reads as TGCGCCAGCAGCCCGCCTTGGCAGCCAACCCGGCTAGCGGGACTTGATCTACGAGGGCAGTACTTC. Protein: CASSPPWQPTRLAGLDLRGQYF.

DNA for the CDR3: TGTGCCAGCAGCCCGGACAGGCTGGCCTACGAGCAGTACTTC. It specifies CASSPDRLAYEQYF. This chain connects TRBV28 to TRBJ2-7; 7 bases fit TRBD1. This CDR3 is 14 amino acids long. CDR1 MDHEN and CDR2 SYDVKM come from the germline V gene. With 6 bases clipped from V and 2 bases from J, the junction kept 7 bases outside the gene matches.

The chain joins TRBV11-2 to TRBJ2-7; a weak D match, TRBD1 (6 bases). V was shortened by 2 bases and J by 2 bases, with 10 bases between the two germline ends. Per the germline V gene, CDR1 is SGHAT and CDR2 is FQNNGV. The CDR3 is 14 residues long. CDR3 sequence reads: CASSLNRVPYEQYF. The CDR3 bases are TGTGCCAGCAGCTTAAACAGGGTCCCCTACGAGCAGTACTTC.

This chain links TRBV7-2 with TRBJ1-1; D is uncertain. The CDR3 runs to 14 residues. V lost 5 bases to trimming and J lost 0 bases, with 10 bases between them. The germline V gene encodes CDR1 SGHTA and CDR2 FQGNSA. The CDR3 loop reads CASSVVRMNTEAFF. The CDR3 DNA follows: TGTGCCAGCAGCGTGGTACGAATGAACACTGAAGCTTTCTTT.

The chain employs TRBV6-1 and TRBJ1-2; D remains ambiguous. The V end lost 7 bases, the J end lost 3 bases, and 9 bases lay between the germline ends. Germline V gives CDR1 MNHNS, CDR2 SASEGT. This CDR3 contains 12 residues. CDR3 sequence reads: CASTWRDYGYTF. CDR3 sequence (DNA): TGTGCCAGCACCTGGCGGGACTATGGCTACACCTTC.

The J gene is TRBJ2-1, the V gene TRBV19; a possible D gene is TRBD2 (6 bases). Trimming pared 6 bases from V and 2 bases from J, leaving 14 bases between. The CDR3 consists of 15 residues. The V gene's germline CDR1 is LNHDA and CDR2 SQIVND (reference sequence). CDR3 coding DNA: TGTGCCAGTAGGGATAGCGGAGGACCCTACAATGAGCAGTTCTTC. This gives the protein CASRDSGGPYNEQFF. Together with reference TRBV19 and TRBJ2-1, the CDR3 gives the full variable domain: DGGITQSPKYLFRKEGQNVTLSCEQNLNHDAMYWYRQDPGQGLRLIYYSQIVNDFQKGDIAEGYSVSREKKESFPLTVTSAQKNPTAFYLCASRDSGGPYNEQFFGPGTRLTVL.

Note on this clone: Other nucleotide sequences from this sample produce the same CDR3. The chain uses TRBV4-3 and TRBJ1-6, with a possible D match to TRBD1 (5 bases). This CDR3 spans 13 amino acids. CDR1 and CDR2 (germline): LGHNA, YSLEER. The V and J ends lost 0 bases and 9 bases respectively, with 6 bases between them. CDR3 DNA: TGCGCCAGCAGCCAAGAAAGGGGTTCACCCCTCCACTTT. Amino acids: CASSQERGSPLHF.

A remark on this clone: A junction end diverges from the germline sequence, so it may reflect a read error. This specimen includes other DNA sequences encoding the same CDR3. The V call is TRBV7-7, the J call TRBJ2-5, with 9 bases fitting TRBD2. Germline V gene data show CDR1 as SSHAT and CDR2 as FNYEAQ (reference sequence). The CDR3 length is 13 residues. CDR3 coding DNA: TGTGCTAGCAGCTTCGGACTAGCGGAGACCCAGTACTTC. The encoded protein is CASSFGLAETQYF.

V gene TRBV12-5 combines with J gene TRBJ2-7, with 7 bases lining up with TRBD2. With V trimmed by 9 bases and J by 3 bases, 5 bases remained unmatched. This CDR3 is built from 12 residues. Germline loops: CDR1 LGHNT, CDR2 FRNRAP. CDR3 sequence reads: CARGEGRYEQYF. Here the CDR3 DNA reads TGTGCTAGAGGGGAGGGACGCTACGAGCAGTACTTC.

Comments on this clone: The same CDR3 is also encoded by other DNA sequences in this sample. The chain recombines TRBV5-4 with TRBJ2-3; D may be TRBD1 or TRBD2 (5 bases each). The CDR3 consists of 13 residues. Trimming cost V 0 bases and J 3 bases, with 5 bases left between them. CDR1 SGHNT and CDR2 YYREEE come from the germline V gene (reference sequence). CDR3 bases: TGTGCCAGCAGCTTGGGGGGGACAGATACGCAGTATTTT. Protein product: CASSLGGTDTQYF.

This clone was recorded only once. The V call is TRBV10-3, the J call TRBJ2-7; TRBD1 is a possible D gene (6 bases). From germline, CDR1 is ENHRY and CDR2 SYGVKD. CDR3 length: 14 residues. The V gene lost 9 bases and the J gene lost 3 bases, with 18 bases spanning the gap. DNA of the CDR3: TGTGCCATTGGGACACCCCTGGGGGTCTACGAGCAGTACTTC. It codes for CAIGTPLGVYEQYF.

The V gene is TRBV10-3, the J gene TRBJ1-2, with D possibly being TRBD1 (5 bases). Germline CDR1 ENHRY, CDR2 SYGVKD. CDR3 length: 14 residues. V shed 7 bases and J shed 8 bases, with 20 bases lying between them. The CDR3 spells CAITRTGTPLGYTF. CDR3 DNA: TGTGCCATCACCAGAACCGGGACCCCCTTGGGCTACACCTTC.

This rearrangement joins TRBV5-4 to TRBJ2-7; TRBD1 might be the D (5 bases). In germline, CDR1 is SGHNT, CDR2 YYREEE (reference sequence). The V end lost 5 bases, the J end lost 5 bases, and 17 bases lay between the germline ends. The length of the CDR3 is 14 residues. DNA for the CDR3: TGTGCCAGCAGATTCGGCGCAGGGTCCGACGAGCAGTACTTC. Translated, it gives CASRFGAGSDEQYF.

V gene TRBV6-1 combines with J gene TRBJ2-5, with D tentatively TRBD1 (6 bases). CDR3 size: 15 residues. Per germline, CDR1 MNHNS and CDR2 SASEGT. V was shortened by 4 bases and J by 1 base, with 13 bases between the two germline ends. The CDR3 sequence: CASSVHGTSQETQYF. CDR3 DNA: TGTGCCAGCAGTGTTCACGGGACAAGCCAAGAGACCCAGTACTTC.

The chain employs TRBV29-1 and TRBJ2-3; D call uncertain. CDR3 size: 11 residues. CDR1 is SQVTM and CDR2 is ANQGSEA in the germline V gene. Deletions cut 6 bases from V and 0 bases from J, with 4 bases between. The CDR3: CSVMSTDTQYF. As DNA, the CDR3 is TGCAGCGTAATGAGCACAGATACGCAGTATTTT.

V and J are TRBV30 and TRBJ1-6; D remains ambiguous. The CDR3 is made up of 13 amino acids. Germline CDR1 GTSNPN, CDR2 SVGIG (reference sequence). Trimming removed 1 base from V and 7 bases from J, with 8 bases in between. Here the CDR3 DNA reads TGTGCCTGGAGTGAAAGGGTAAATTCACCCCTCCACTTT. Protein product: CAWSERVNSPLHF.

The chain couples TRBV5-1 to TRBJ2-2, with 9 bases that match TRBD1. Germline V gives CDR1 SGHRS, CDR2 YFSETQ. CDR3 length equals 15 residues. J lost 2 bases, V lost 3 bases, and 2 bases had no gene match. CDR3 DNA: TGCGCCAGCAGCTCGGACAGGGGTAACACCGGGGAGCTGTTTTTT. Encoded protein: CASSSDRGNTGELFF.

V usage is TRBV7-9 and J usage is TRBJ2-2; possibly TRBD1 for D (6 bases). The germline V gene encodes CDR1 SEHNR and CDR2 FQNEAQ (reference sequence). The CDR3 sequence is 17 residues long. V was clipped by 3 bases and J by 0 bases, with 14 bases between them. The CDR3 coding sequence is TGTGCCAGCAGCTTCAATCAGGGGTCTGCGAACACCGGGGAGCTGTTTTTT. Protein: CASSFNQGSANTGELFF.

V and J are TRBV2 and TRBJ1-2, with a possible D match to TRBD1 (6 bases). V was trimmed by 0 bases and J by 4 bases, leaving 18 bases between them. The CDR3 has 17 residues. CDR1 is SNHLY and CDR2 is FYNNEI in the germline V gene. The CDR3 region is CASSEALWGGVGYGYTF. For the CDR3, the DNA is TGTGCCAGCAGTGAAGCGCTTTGGGGGGGCGTCGGCTATGGCTACACCTTC.

This sequence joins TRBV2 and TRBJ1-6; no reliable D call. This CDR3 is built from 15 residues. V was cut by 8 bases and J by 4 bases, with 15 bases left in between. In germline, CDR1 is SNHLY, CDR2 FYNNEI. For the CDR3, the DNA is TGTGCCAGCCGGGCCCAAGCTCCTTATAATTCACCCCTCCACTTT. Translating gives CASRAQAPYNSPLHF.